The text below deals with one T cell receptor beta chain. The Seattle patients, enrolled during active infection, were followed longitudinally. Measured with immunoSEQ multiplex PCR; TCRdb has only the in-frame clones, and not every one. The table records some 90,000 clones, around nine tenths of them present only once. This sample is part of a study of blood T cell repertoires in COVID-19. After removal of 5 bases from V and 4 bases from J, the junction contained 4 bases not matched to a gene. The CDR3 totals 14 residues. Germline V gene data show CDR1 as SEHNR and CDR2 as FQNEAQ (reference sequence).

This receptor was identified in a woman aged 60-75 years with COVID-19, enrolled during active disease. This chain uses TRBV7-9 with TRBJ2-5; 10 bases are shared with TRBD1. Sequencing was performed on peripheral blood. This CDR3 reads CASSPWDRGETQYF. The CDR3, as DNA: TGTGCCAGCAGCCCCTGGGACAGGGGAGAGACCCAGTACTTC.